This paragraph reports one TCR beta chain. Original methodology: From reference gene primer amplification, estimates of nucleated cell counts were derived. Some clones are missing from TCRdb's copy, which holds only in-frame ones; the method was immunoSEQ multiplex PCR. Clone size and the V and J calls come from that table; the DNA yielded D and trimming. The table lists about 300,000 clones, 89% of them singletons. The data originate from a study of blood T cell repertoires in COVID-19. V lost 1 base, J lost 0 bases, and 9 bases lay in between. The CDR3 runs to 15 residues. Germline V gene data show CDR1 as SQVTM and CDR2 as ANQGSEA.

The origin of this receptor is a man younger than 35 who had recovered from COVID-19. Sequencing was performed on peripheral blood. This rearrangement joins TRBV29-1 to TRBJ2-2; the D gene is possibly TRBD2 (7 bases). The chain's CDR3 is CSVEGGGPNTGELFF. DNA for the CDR3: TGCAGCGTTGAAGGCGGGGGCCCGAACACCGGGGAGCTGTTTTTT.